This T cell receptor (beta chain) is from a study of blood T cell repertoires in COVID-19. V gave up 6 bases and J gave up 0 bases, with 11 bases separating them. This CDR3 comprises 14 residues. In germline, CDR1 is MNHEY, CDR2 SVGEGT. Some clones are missing from TCRdb's copy, which holds only in-frame ones; the method was immunoSEQ multiplex PCR. This table holds a few hundred thousand clones, around nine tenths found once. This TCR was recovered from a woman between 70 and 85 years old with active or convalescent COVID-19. Sample: peripheral blood. The chain carries TRBV6-2 or TRBV6-3 and TRBJ1-1; a weak D match, TRBD1 (6 bases). The CDR3 DNA sequence: TGTGCCAGCAGCCCACAGGGTTTGAACACTGAAGCTTTCTTT. Translation gives CASSPQGLNTEAFF.